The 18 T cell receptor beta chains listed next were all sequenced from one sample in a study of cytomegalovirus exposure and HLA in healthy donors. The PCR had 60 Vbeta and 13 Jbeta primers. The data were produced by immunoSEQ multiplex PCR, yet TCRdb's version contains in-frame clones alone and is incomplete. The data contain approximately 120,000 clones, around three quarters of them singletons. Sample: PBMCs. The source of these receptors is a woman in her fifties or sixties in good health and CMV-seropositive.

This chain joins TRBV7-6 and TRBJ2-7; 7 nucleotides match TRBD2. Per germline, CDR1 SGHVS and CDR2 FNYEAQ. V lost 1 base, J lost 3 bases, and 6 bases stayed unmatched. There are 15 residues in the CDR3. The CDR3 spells CASSLVTGGIYEQYF. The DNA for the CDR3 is TGTGCCAGCAGCTTAGTGACGGGGGGTATCTACGAGCAGTACTTC. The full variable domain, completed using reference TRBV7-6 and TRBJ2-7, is GAGVSQSPRYKVTKRGQDVALRCDPISGHVSLYWYRQALGQGPEFLTYFNYEAQQDKSGLPNDRFSAERPEGSISTLTIQRTEQRDSAMYRCASSLVTGGIYEQYFGPGTRLTVT.

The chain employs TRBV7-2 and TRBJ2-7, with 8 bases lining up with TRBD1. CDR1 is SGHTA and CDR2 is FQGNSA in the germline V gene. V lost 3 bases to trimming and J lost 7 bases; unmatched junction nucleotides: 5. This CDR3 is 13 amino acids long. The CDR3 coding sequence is TGTGCCAGCAGCTTGGGACAGGCTGGGGAGCAGTACTTC. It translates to CASSLGQAGEQYF.

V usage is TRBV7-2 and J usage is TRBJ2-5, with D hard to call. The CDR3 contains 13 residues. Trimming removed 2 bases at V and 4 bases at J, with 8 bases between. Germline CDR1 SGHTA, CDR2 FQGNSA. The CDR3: CASSLYPRETQYF. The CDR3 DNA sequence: TGTGCCAGCAGCTTATACCCCAGAGAGACCCAGTACTTC.

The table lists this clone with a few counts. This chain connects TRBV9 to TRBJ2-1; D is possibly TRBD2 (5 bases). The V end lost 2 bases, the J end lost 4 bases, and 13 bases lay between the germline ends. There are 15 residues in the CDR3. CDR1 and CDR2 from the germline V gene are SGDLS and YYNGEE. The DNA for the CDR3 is TGTGCCAGCAGCGTGGAGCGGTGGGCGTACAATGAGCAGTTCTTC. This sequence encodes CASSVERWAYNEQFF.

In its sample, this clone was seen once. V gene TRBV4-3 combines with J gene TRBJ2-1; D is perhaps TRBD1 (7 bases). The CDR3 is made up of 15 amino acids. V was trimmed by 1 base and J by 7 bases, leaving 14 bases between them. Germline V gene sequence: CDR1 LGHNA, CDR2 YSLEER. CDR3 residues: CASSQGGPGGNEQFF. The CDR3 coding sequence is TGCGCCAGCAGCCAAGGCGGTCCAGGGGGGAATGAGCAGTTCTTC.

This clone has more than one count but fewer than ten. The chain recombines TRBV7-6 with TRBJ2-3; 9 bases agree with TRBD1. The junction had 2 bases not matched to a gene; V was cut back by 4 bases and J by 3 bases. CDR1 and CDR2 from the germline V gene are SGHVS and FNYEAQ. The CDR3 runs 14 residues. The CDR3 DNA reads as TGTGCCAGCAGCTCGGGACAGGGAACAGATACGCAGTATTTT. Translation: CASSSGQGTDTQYF.

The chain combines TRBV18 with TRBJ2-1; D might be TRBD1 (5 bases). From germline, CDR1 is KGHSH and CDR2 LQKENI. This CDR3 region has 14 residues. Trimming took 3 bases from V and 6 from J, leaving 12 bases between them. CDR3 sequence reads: CASSPAGSSNEQFF. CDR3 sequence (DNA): TGTGCCAGCTCACCGGCAGGGTCTAGCAATGAGCAGTTCTTC.

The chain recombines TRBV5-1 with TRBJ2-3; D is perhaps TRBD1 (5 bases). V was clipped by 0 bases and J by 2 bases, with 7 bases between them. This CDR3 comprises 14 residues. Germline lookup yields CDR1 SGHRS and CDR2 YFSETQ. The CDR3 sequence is CASSLDRHTDTQYF. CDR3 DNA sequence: TGCGCCAGCAGCTTGGACAGGCACACAGATACGCAGTATTTT.

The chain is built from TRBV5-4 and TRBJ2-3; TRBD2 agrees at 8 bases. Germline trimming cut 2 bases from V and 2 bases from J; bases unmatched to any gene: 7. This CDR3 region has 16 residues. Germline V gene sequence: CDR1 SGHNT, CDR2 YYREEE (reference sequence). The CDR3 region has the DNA TGTGCCAGCAGCTTAGGGCTAGCGGGTTTCACAGATACGCAGTATTTT. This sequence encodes CASSLGLAGFTDTQYF.

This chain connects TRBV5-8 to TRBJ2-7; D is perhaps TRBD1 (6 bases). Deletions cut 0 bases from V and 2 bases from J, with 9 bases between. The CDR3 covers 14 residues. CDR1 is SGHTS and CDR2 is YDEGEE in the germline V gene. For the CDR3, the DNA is TGTGCCAGCAGCTTGGGACAGGCCGCCTACGAGCAGTACTTC. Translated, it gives CASSLGQAAYEQYF.

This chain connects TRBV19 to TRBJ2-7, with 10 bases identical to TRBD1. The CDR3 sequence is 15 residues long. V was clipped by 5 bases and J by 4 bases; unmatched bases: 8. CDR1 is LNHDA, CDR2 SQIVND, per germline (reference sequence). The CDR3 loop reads CASSPSGTGVYEQYF. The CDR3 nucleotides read TGTGCCAGTAGTCCGTCAGGGACAGGGGTATACGAGCAGTACTTC.

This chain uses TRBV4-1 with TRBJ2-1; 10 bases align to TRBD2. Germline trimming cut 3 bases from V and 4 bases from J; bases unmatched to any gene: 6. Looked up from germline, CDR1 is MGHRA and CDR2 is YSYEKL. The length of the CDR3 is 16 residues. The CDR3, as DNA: TGCGCCAGCAGCCAGGAGGGACTAGCGAATTACAATGAGCAGTTCTTC. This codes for CASSQEGLANYNEQFF.

DNA of the CDR3: TGCGCCAGCAGCTTGGGGGGGACAGCCACCTACGAGCAGTACTTC. It translates to CASSLGGTATYEQYF. The rearrangement joins TRBV5-1 to TRBJ2-7; 7 bases agree with TRBD1. Unmatched junction bases numbered 5, after V lost 0 bases and J lost 2 bases. The CDR3 contains 15 residues. The germline gives CDR1 SGHRS, CDR2 YFSETQ.

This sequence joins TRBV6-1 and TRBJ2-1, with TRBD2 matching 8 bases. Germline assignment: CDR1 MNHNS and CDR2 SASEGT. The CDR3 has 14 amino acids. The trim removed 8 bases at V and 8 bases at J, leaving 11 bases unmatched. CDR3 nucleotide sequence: TGTGCCAGCGCCGGACTAGCTAGTAGGGATGAGCAGTTCTTC. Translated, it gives CASAGLASRDEQFF.

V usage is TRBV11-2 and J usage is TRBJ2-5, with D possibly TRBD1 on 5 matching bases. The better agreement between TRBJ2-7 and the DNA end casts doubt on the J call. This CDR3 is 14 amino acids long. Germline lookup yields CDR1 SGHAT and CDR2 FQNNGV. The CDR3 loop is CASSRGQVPHEQYF. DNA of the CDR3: TGTGCCAGTAGTAGGGGCCAGGTTCCCCACGAGCAGTACTTC.

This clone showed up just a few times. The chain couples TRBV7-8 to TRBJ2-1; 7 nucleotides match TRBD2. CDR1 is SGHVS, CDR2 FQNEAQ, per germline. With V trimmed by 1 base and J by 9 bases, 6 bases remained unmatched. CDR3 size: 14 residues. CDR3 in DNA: TGTGCCAGCAGCTTAGGTACTAGCGACCTTGAGCAGTTCTTC. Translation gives CASSLGTSDLEQFF. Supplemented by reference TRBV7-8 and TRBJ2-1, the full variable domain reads GAGVSQSPRYKVAKRGQDVALRCDPISGHVSLFWYQQALGQGPEFLTYFQNEAQLDKSGLPSDRFFAERPEGSVSTLKIQRTQQEDSAVYLCASSLGTSDLEQFFGPGTRLTVL.

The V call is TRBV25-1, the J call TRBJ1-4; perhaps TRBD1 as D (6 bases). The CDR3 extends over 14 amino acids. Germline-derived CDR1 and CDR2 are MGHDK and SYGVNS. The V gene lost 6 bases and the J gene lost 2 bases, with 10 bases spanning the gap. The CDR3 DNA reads TGTGCCAGCAGACAGGGATCGACTAATGAAAAACTGTTTTTT. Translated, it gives CASRQGSTNEKLFF.

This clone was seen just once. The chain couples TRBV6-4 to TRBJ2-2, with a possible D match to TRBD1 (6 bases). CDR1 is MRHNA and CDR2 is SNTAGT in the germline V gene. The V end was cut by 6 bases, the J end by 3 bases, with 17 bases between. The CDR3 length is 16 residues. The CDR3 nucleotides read TGTGCCAGCAGCCCCGGGACATCGTCCTACACCGGGGAGCTGTTTTTT. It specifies CASSPGTSSYTGELFF.